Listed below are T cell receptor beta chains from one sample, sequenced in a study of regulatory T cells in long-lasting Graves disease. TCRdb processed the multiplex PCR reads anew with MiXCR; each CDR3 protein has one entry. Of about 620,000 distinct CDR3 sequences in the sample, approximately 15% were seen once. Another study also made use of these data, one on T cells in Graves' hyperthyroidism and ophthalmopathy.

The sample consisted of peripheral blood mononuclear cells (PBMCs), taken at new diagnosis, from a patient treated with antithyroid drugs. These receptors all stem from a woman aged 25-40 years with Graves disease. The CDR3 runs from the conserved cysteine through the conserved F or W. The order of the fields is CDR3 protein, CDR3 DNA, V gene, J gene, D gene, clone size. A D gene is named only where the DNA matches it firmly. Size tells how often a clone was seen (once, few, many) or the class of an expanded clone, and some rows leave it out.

cdr3_aa: CATSSTTGGIMLGATDTQYF
cdr3_nt: TGTGCCACCAGTTCCACTACAGGGGGAATTATGCTCGGGGCCACAGATACGCAGTATTTT
v_call: TRBV24-1
j_call: TRBJ2-3
d_call: TRBD1
clone_size: NA

cdr3_aa: CASSQEGGAKNIQYF
cdr3_nt: TGTGCCAGCAGCCAAGAAGGGGGAGCCAAAAACATTCAGTACTTC
v_call: TRBV3-1
j_call: TRBJ2-4
d_call: NA
clone_size: few

cdr3_aa: CASSMITNTIYF
cdr3_nt: TGTGCCAGCAGTATGATTACGAACACCATATATTTT
v_call: TRBV6-2/TRBV6-3
j_call: TRBJ1-3
d_call: NA
clone_size: NA

cdr3_aa: CSARVPGTDTQYF
cdr3_nt: TGCAGTGCTAGAGTCCCAGGGACAGATACGCAGTATTTT
v_call: TRBV20-1
j_call: TRBJ2-3
d_call: NA
clone_size: NA

cdr3_aa: CASSYRQSNEKLFF
cdr3_nt: TGTGCCAGCAGTTACCGACAGAGTAATGAAAAACTGTTTTTT
v_call: TRBV6-9
j_call: TRBJ1-4
d_call: NA
clone_size: few

cdr3_aa: CASSLQREGGELFF
cdr3_nt: TGTGCCAGCAGCCTACAGAGAGAAGGCGGGGAGCTGTTTTTT
v_call: TRBV6-1
j_call: TRBJ2-2
d_call: NA
clone_size: many

cdr3_aa: CASSMIPAGTNEQFF
cdr3_nt: TGTGCCAGTAGTATGATCCCGGCGGGAACGAATGAGCAGTTCTTC
v_call: TRBV19
j_call: TRBJ2-1
d_call: NA
clone_size: few

cdr3_aa: CASSPSERDPKF
cdr3_nt: TGTGCCAGCTCACCATCGGAGCGCGACCCGAAATTT
v_call: TRBV18
j_call: TRBJ2-3
d_call: NA
clone_size: many

cdr3_aa: CASSPGTSRAFF
cdr3_nt: TGTGCCAGCAGTCCCGGGACTTCACGGGCTTTCTTT
v_call: TRBV6-1
j_call: TRBJ1-1
d_call: NA
clone_size: many

cdr3_aa: CSVEAANYGYTF
cdr3_nt: TGCAGCGTTGAAGCAGCTAACTATGGCTACACCTTC
v_call: TRBV29-1
j_call: TRBJ1-2
d_call: NA
clone_size: few

cdr3_aa: CASSDGQGRGETQYF
cdr3_nt: TGTGCCAGCAGTGACGGACAGGGGAGAGGAGAGACCCAGTACTTC
v_call: TRBV6-1
j_call: TRBJ2-5
d_call: TRBD1
clone_size: many

cdr3_aa: CASSFPPRVRGRDTQYF
cdr3_nt: TGTGCCAGCAGTTTTCCCCCCCGAGTCCGGGGAAGGGATACGCAGTATTTT
v_call: TRBV28
j_call: TRBJ2-3
d_call: NA
clone_size: NA

cdr3_aa: CAWNRDRVTSEALF
cdr3_nt: TGTGCCTGGAACAGGGACAGGGTAACGTCTGAAGCTCTCTTT
v_call: TRBV30
j_call: TRBJ1-1
d_call: TRBD1
clone_size: NA

cdr3_aa: CASSDRRDRWETQYF
cdr3_nt: TGTGCCAGCAGTGATAGGAGGGACAGATGGGAGACCCAGTACTTC
v_call: TRBV6-1
j_call: TRBJ2-5
d_call: NA
clone_size: many

cdr3_aa: CATTFFWTSGSLMDNIQYF
cdr3_nt: TGTGCCACCACCTTCTTTTGGACTAGCGGGAGCCTTATGGATAACATTCAGTACTTC
v_call: TRBV5-5
j_call: TRBJ2-4
d_call: TRBD2
clone_size: few

cdr3_aa: CASRTGASSGNTIYF
cdr3_nt: TGTGCCAGCAGGACCGGGGCCTCCTCTGGAAACACCATATATTTT
v_call: TRBV28
j_call: TRBJ1-3
d_call: NA
clone_size: many

cdr3_aa: CASSPGAEETQYF
cdr3_nt: TGTGCCAGCAGTCCAGGGGCGGAGGAGACCCAGTACTTC
v_call: TRBV28
j_call: TRBJ2-5
d_call: NA
clone_size: many

cdr3_aa: CASIRGPNTDTQYF
cdr3_nt: TGTGCCAGCATCAGGGGGCCTAACACAGATACGCAGTATTTT
v_call: TRBV7-8
j_call: TRBJ2-3
d_call: TRBD1
clone_size: many

cdr3_aa: CAWKRQTGGNEKLFF
cdr3_nt: TGTGCCTGGAAACGTCAGACGGGAGGTAATGAAAAACTGTTTTTT
v_call: TRBV30
j_call: TRBJ1-4
d_call: NA
clone_size: few

cdr3_aa: CASSPGLGDTEAFF
cdr3_nt: TGTGCCAGCTCACCCGGGCTGGGGGACACTGAAGCTTTCTTT
v_call: TRBV18
j_call: TRBJ1-1
d_call: NA
clone_size: many

cdr3_aa: CASSMGGTAPYEQYF
cdr3_nt: TGTGCCAGCTCCATGGGCGGGACAGCCCCTTACGAGCAGTACTTC
v_call: TRBV6-1
j_call: TRBJ2-7
d_call: NA
clone_size: few

cdr3_aa: CSARDRPREREQYF
cdr3_nt: TGCAGTGCTAGAGACCGCCCGCGGGAGAGGGAGCAGTACTTC
v_call: TRBV20-1
j_call: TRBJ2-7
d_call: TRBD2
clone_size: many

cdr3_aa: CASSSPREGGYTF
cdr3_nt: TGTGCCAGCAGCTCCCCCAGGGAGGGTGGCTACACCTTC
v_call: TRBV11-2
j_call: TRBJ1-2
d_call: NA
clone_size: many

cdr3_aa: CASSPTEVEQYF
cdr3_nt: TGTGCCAGCAGCCCTACGGAAGTCGAGCAGTACTTC
v_call: TRBV12-3/TRBV12-4
j_call: TRBJ2-7
d_call: NA
clone_size: many

cdr3_aa: CASGLASGTEAFF
cdr3_nt: TGTGCTAGTGGTTTGGCATCCGGGACAGAAGCTTTCTTT
v_call: TRBV12-5
j_call: TRBJ1-1
d_call: NA
clone_size: NA

cdr3_aa: CASSFGWNTEAFF
cdr3_nt: TGTGCCAGCAGTTTTGGGTGGAACACTGAAGCTTTCTTT
v_call: TRBV28
j_call: TRBJ1-1
d_call: NA
clone_size: many

cdr3_aa: CASSLGGRAPGELFF
cdr3_nt: TGTGCCAGCAGCTTGGGCGGGAGGGCCCCCGGGGAGCTGTTTTTT
v_call: TRBV7-3
j_call: TRBJ2-2
d_call: TRBD2
clone_size: NA

cdr3_aa: CASSQDVRPGSNQPQHF
cdr3_nt: TGCGCCAGCAGCCAAGATGTGAGGCCAGGGAGCAATCAGCCCCAGCATTTT
v_call: TRBV4-1
j_call: TRBJ1-5
d_call: NA
clone_size: NA

cdr3_aa: CASSFMGQQETQYF
cdr3_nt: TGTGCCAGCAGCTTTATGGGACAACAAGAGACCCAGTACTTC
v_call: TRBV7-9
j_call: TRBJ2-5
d_call: NA
clone_size: few

cdr3_aa: CASSLGGGQLSYEQYF
cdr3_nt: TGCGCCAGCAGCTTGGGAGGCGGGCAGCTATCCTACGAGCAGTACTTC
v_call: TRBV5-1
j_call: TRBJ2-7
d_call: NA
clone_size: few

cdr3_aa: CASSEIGVIFDQYF
cdr3_nt: TGCGCCAGCAGCGAAATAGGGGTGATATTTGACCAGTACTTC
v_call: TRBV5-1
j_call: TRBJ2-5
d_call: NA
clone_size: NA

cdr3_aa: CAWLGQGIGNQPQHF
cdr3_nt: TGTGCCTGGTTGGGACAGGGGATCGGCAATCAGCCCCAGCATTTT
v_call: TRBV30
j_call: TRBJ1-5
d_call: TRBD1
clone_size: few

cdr3_aa: CASSPTGKGQGVWGYTF
cdr3_nt: TGTGCCAGCAGCCCGACCGGAAAGGGACAGGGAGTGTGGGGCTACACCTTC
v_call: TRBV3-1
j_call: TRBJ1-2
d_call: TRBD1
clone_size: few

cdr3_aa: CASSSFAAYEQYF
cdr3_nt: TGTGCCAGCAGCTCGTTCGCCGCCTACGAGCAGTACTTC
v_call: TRBV27
j_call: TRBJ2-7
d_call: NA
clone_size: NA

cdr3_aa: CASSSGGEVTDTQYF
cdr3_nt: TGTGCCAGCAGTTCTGGAGGTGAGGTTACAGATACGCAGTATTTT
v_call: TRBV6-2/TRBV6-3
j_call: TRBJ2-3
d_call: NA
clone_size: many

cdr3_aa: CASTQDLDSYGYTF
cdr3_nt: TGTGCCAGCACCCAGGACCTGGACAGCTATGGCTACACCTTC
v_call: TRBV12-3/TRBV12-4
j_call: TRBJ1-2
d_call: NA
clone_size: many

cdr3_aa: CASSETRGHYGYTF
cdr3_nt: TGTGCCAGCAGTGAAACGAGGGGTCACTATGGCTACACCTTC
v_call: TRBV6-2/TRBV6-3
j_call: TRBJ1-2
d_call: NA
clone_size: many

cdr3_aa: CAWSGQVAPGANVLTF
cdr3_nt: TGTGCCTGGAGTGGACAGGTTGCACCTGGGGCCAACGTCCTGACTTTC
v_call: TRBV30
j_call: TRBJ2-6
d_call: NA
clone_size: NA

cdr3_aa: CATDRGQSYGYTF
cdr3_nt: TGTGCCACCGACAGGGGCCAAAGCTATGGCTACACCTTC
v_call: TRBV19
j_call: TRBJ1-2
d_call: TRBD1
clone_size: many

cdr3_aa: CSARVLSDTQYF
cdr3_nt: TGCAGTGCTAGAGTACTTTCTGATACGCAGTATTTT
v_call: TRBV20-1
j_call: TRBJ2-3
d_call: NA
clone_size: few

cdr3_aa: CASSTGQGSSYEQYF
cdr3_nt: TGTGCCAGCAGCACCGGACAGGGGAGCTCCTACGAGCAGTACTTC
v_call: TRBV7-8
j_call: TRBJ2-7
d_call: TRBD1
clone_size: many

cdr3_aa: CASSIAGQGLFQPQHF
cdr3_nt: TGTGCCAGCAGTATCGCGGGACAGGGTCTTTTTCAGCCCCAGCATTTT
v_call: TRBV6-1
j_call: TRBJ1-5
d_call: TRBD1
clone_size: many

cdr3_aa: CASSLQPGPEAFF
cdr3_nt: TGTGCCAGCAGCTTACAACCGGGACCTGAAGCTTTCTTT
v_call: TRBV11-2
j_call: TRBJ1-1
d_call: NA
clone_size: many

cdr3_aa: CASSPAWGSAYEQYF
cdr3_nt: TGTGCCAGCAGCCCCGCCTGGGGGAGCGCCTACGAGCAGTACTTC
v_call: TRBV9
j_call: TRBJ2-7
d_call: NA
clone_size: NA

cdr3_aa: CASSPPLGSNADTQYF
cdr3_nt: TGCGCCAGCAGCCCACCCCTGGGAAGTAATGCAGATACGCAGTATTTT
v_call: TRBV5-1
j_call: TRBJ2-3
d_call: NA
clone_size: few

cdr3_aa: CASRFYTLPSYEQYF
cdr3_nt: TGTGCCAGCAGGTTTTACACTCTACCATCCTACGAGCAGTACTTC
v_call: TRBV6-8
j_call: TRBJ2-7
d_call: NA
clone_size: few

cdr3_aa: CAWSVQLGYEQYF
cdr3_nt: TGTGCCTGGAGTGTCCAATTGGGTTACGAGCAGTACTTC
v_call: TRBV30
j_call: TRBJ2-7
d_call: NA
clone_size: NA

cdr3_aa: CASSMHVNTEAFF
cdr3_nt: TGTGCCAGTAGTATGCACGTGAACACTGAAGCTTTCTTT
v_call: TRBV19
j_call: TRBJ1-1
d_call: NA
clone_size: many

cdr3_aa: CASRTGKGEETQYF
cdr3_nt: TGCGCCAGCAGGACGGGGAAGGGAGAGGAGACCCAGTACTTC
v_call: TRBV10-2
j_call: TRBJ2-5
d_call: NA
clone_size: NA

cdr3_aa: CSGGGGDKNIQYF
cdr3_nt: TGCAGCGGGGGGGGGGGGGACAAAAACATTCAGTACTTC
v_call: TRBV29-1
j_call: TRBJ2-4
d_call: TRBD2
clone_size: NA

cdr3_aa: CASSLTGGGNEQFF
cdr3_nt: TGTGCCAGCAGCTTAACGGGAGGTGGCAATGAGCAGTTCTTC
v_call: TRBV7-3
j_call: TRBJ2-1
d_call: NA
clone_size: many

cdr3_aa: CASSPIAGIYEQYF
cdr3_nt: TGTGCCAGCAGCCCAATAGCCGGGATCTACGAGCAGTACTTC
v_call: TRBV7-9
j_call: TRBJ2-7
d_call: NA
clone_size: NA

cdr3_aa: CSARRGYSNQPQHF
cdr3_nt: TGCAGTGCTAGGCGGGGGTATAGCAATCAGCCCCAGCATTTT
v_call: TRBV20-1
j_call: TRBJ1-5
d_call: NA
clone_size: NA

cdr3_aa: CASSFSGGSAGELFF
cdr3_nt: TGTGCCAGCAGTTTTAGCGGGGGAAGCGCCGGGGAGCTGTTTTTT
v_call: TRBV12-3/TRBV12-4
j_call: TRBJ2-2
d_call: TRBD2
clone_size: NA

cdr3_aa: CASSADRTNYGYTF
cdr3_nt: TGTGCCAGCAGTGCCGACAGGACTAACTATGGCTACACCTTC
v_call: TRBV2
j_call: TRBJ1-2
d_call: NA
clone_size: many